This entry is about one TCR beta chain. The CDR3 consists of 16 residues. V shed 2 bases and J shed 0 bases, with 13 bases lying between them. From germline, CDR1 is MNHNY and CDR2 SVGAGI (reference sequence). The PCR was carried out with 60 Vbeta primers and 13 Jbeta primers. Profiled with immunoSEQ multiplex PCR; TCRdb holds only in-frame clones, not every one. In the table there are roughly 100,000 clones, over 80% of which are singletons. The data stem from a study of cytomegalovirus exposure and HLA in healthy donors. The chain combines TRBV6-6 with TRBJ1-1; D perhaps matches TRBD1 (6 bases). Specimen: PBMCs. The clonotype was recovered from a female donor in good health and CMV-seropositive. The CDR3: CASSYPWTVMNTEAFF. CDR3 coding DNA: TGTGCCAGCAGTTACCCGTGGACAGTGATGAACACTGAAGCTTTCTTT.